These 27 T cell receptor beta chains were sequenced from one sample in a study of cytomegalovirus exposure and HLA in healthy donors. 60 Vbeta and 13 Jbeta primers were used in PCR. Repertoires were generated with immunoSEQ multiplex PCR, while TCRdb's copy carries only in-frame clones and drops some. This sample yields approximately 79,000 clones, of which 78% are seen a single time; less than 7% belongs to the top ten. The material sequenced was PBMCs. The receptors stem from a male donor in good health and CMV-seropositive.

V and J are TRBV5-1 and TRBJ2-5, with D uncertain. Germline assignment: CDR1 SGHRS and CDR2 YFSETQ. Deletions cut 4 bases from V and 1 base from J, with 8 bases between. CDR3 length: 13 residues. CDR3 nucleotides: TGCGCCAGCAGCGTTGACACCCAAGAGACCCAGTACTTC. As protein: CASSVDTQETQYF.

The rearrangement joins TRBV7-9 to TRBJ2-7, with D uncertain. Trimming pared 2 bases from V and 5 bases from J, leaving 7 bases between. In germline, CDR1 is SEHNR, CDR2 FQNEAQ (reference sequence). CDR3 length: 12 amino acids. The CDR3 sequence: CASSLLGNEQYF. The CDR3 DNA reads TGTGCCAGCAGCTTATTGGGCAACGAGCAGTACTTC.

The chain recombines TRBV4-1 with TRBJ2-3; a possible D gene is TRBD1 (5 bases). CDR3 length equals 18 residues. V lost 4 bases to trimming and J lost 1 base, with 21 bases between them. Germline values: CDR1 MGHRA, CDR2 YSYEKL. In DNA, the CDR3 is TGCGCCAGCAGCCGCCCCGAAACCTCGGACATTCGCACAGATACGCAGTATTTT. Residues: CASSRPETSDIRTDTQYF.

This chain joins TRBV5-1 and TRBJ1-1; possible D gene TRBD1, 5 bases. The V and J ends lost 0 bases and 5 bases respectively, with 14 bases between them. Per the germline V gene, CDR1 is SGHRS and CDR2 is YFSETQ. The CDR3 contains 15 residues. This CDR3 is CASSLGWGRETEAFF. In DNA, the CDR3 is TGCGCCAGCAGCTTGGGATGGGGGAGGGAAACTGAAGCTTTCTTT. Full variable domain (outside the CDR3, taken from reference TRBV5-1 and TRBJ1-1): KAGVTQTPRYLIKTRGQQVTLSCSPISGHRSVSWYQQTPGQGLQFLFEYFSETQRNKGNFPGRFSGRQFSNSRSEMNVSTLELGDSALYLCASSLGWGRETEAFFGQGTRLTVV.

The genes are TRBV29-1 and TRBJ2-1; a weak D match, TRBD1 (7 bases). CDR3 length: 17 amino acids. Trimming took 4 bases from V and 4 from J, leaving 23 bases between them. Germline assignment: CDR1 SQVTM and CDR2 ANQGSEA. CDR3 in amino acids: CSVVGQGDLSFYNEQFF. The CDR3 DNA is TGCAGCGTTGTAGGGCAGGGGGACTTAAGCTTTTACAATGAGCAGTTCTTC.

The chain uses TRBV28 and TRBJ1-2, with 9 bases that match TRBD1. In germline, CDR1 is MDHEN, CDR2 SYDVKM. V trimming: 4 bases; J trimming: 3 bases; junction bases outside the gene matches: 3. This CDR3 has 14 amino acids. CDR3 DNA sequence: TGTGCCAGCAGTTCTGGGACAGGGTACTATGGCTACACCTTC. Encoded protein: CASSSGTGYYGYTF.

The chain carries TRBV5-8 and TRBJ2-1; D gene ambiguous. In germline, CDR1 is SGHTS, CDR2 YDEGEE. The CDR3 loop spans 9 amino acids. The V and J ends lost 6 bases and 9 bases respectively, with 4 bases between them. The CDR3 is CASTGEQFF. The DNA of the CDR3 is TGTGCCAGCACGGGTGAGCAGTTCTTC. Using reference TRBV5-8 and TRBJ2-1 for the parts outside the CDR3, the full variable domain is EAGVTQSPTHLIKTRGQQATLRCSPISGHTSVYWYQQALGLGLQFLLWYDEGEERNRGNFPPRFSGRQFPNYSSELNVNALELEDSALYLCASTGEQFFGPGTRLTVL.

In regard to this clone: The germline gene is not matched at one end of the junction; a read error may be the cause. V is TRBV2 and J is TRBJ2-7; D possibly corresponds to TRBD1 (5 bases). This CDR3 is 12 amino acids long. CDR1 SNHLY and CDR2 FYNNEI come from the germline V gene. CDR3 in amino acids: CASRDNRYEQHF. The CDR3 nucleotides are TGTGCCAGCAGGGACAACCGCTACGAGCAGCACTTC. The whole variable domain, filled in from reference TRBV2 and TRBJ2-7, reads EPEVTQTPSHQVTQMGQEVILRCVPISNHLYFYWYRQILGQKVEFLVSFYNNEISEKSEIFDDQFSVERPDGSNFTLKIRSTKLEDSAMYFCASRDNRYEQHFGPGTRLTVT.

The V gene is TRBV27, the J gene TRBJ1-1; TRBD1 might be the D (5 bases). This CDR3 is built from 16 residues. Trimming pared 5 bases from V and 0 bases from J, leaving 16 bases between. CDR1 is MNHEY, CDR2 SMNVEV, per germline (reference sequence). The chain's CDR3 is CASSRSGGTVNTEAFF. The CDR3 nucleotides are TGTGCCAGCAGTCGATCGGGAGGGACGGTGAACACTGAAGCTTTCTTT.

The CDR3: CASSPSLSGGAADTQYF. In DNA, the CDR3 is TGCGCCAGCAGTCCTTCCCTCAGCGGGGGGGCCGCAGATACGCAGTATTTT. This chain joins TRBV5-1 and TRBJ2-3; TRBD2 aligns across 10 bases. Germline assignment: CDR1 SGHRS and CDR2 YFSETQ. The CDR3 spans 17 residues. J was trimmed by 4 bases and V by 5 bases; bases with no gene match: 13.

The chain combines TRBV29-1 with TRBJ2-7; tentatively, D is TRBD2 (6 bases). Trimming took 7 bases from V and 2 from J, leaving 12 bases between them. The CDR3 has 12 amino acids. Germline CDR1 reads SQVTM; CDR2 reads ANQGSEA. This chain's CDR3 is CSGGGSTYEQYF. CDR3 nucleotide sequence: TGCAGCGGTGGAGGGTCGACCTACGAGCAGTACTTC.

This chain joins TRBV28 and TRBJ2-7; maybe TRBD2 (6 bases). Trimming took off 3 bases at V and 0 bases at J, with 15 bases between the two ends. Germline V gene data show CDR1 as MDHEN and CDR2 as SYDVKM. This CDR3 is built from 16 residues. The CDR3 nucleotides are TGTGCCAGCAGTTTGGATTGGCGGGGACGCTCCTACGAGCAGTACTTC. This sequence encodes CASSLDWRGRSYEQYF.

The chain uses TRBV10-3 and TRBJ2-2; 16 positions match TRBD2. The J segment lost 3 bases and the V segment lost 6 bases, leaving 4 bases of the junction unmatched. Germline values: CDR1 ENHRY, CDR2 SYGVKD. The CDR3 length is 17 residues. CDR3 amino acids: CAIRGTSGGADTGELFF. As DNA, the CDR3 is TGTGCCATCAGAGGGACTAGCGGGGGGGCTGACACCGGGGAGCTGTTTTTT.

The chain joins TRBV4-1 to TRBJ1-1, with a weak D call TRBD1 (5 bases). This CDR3 is 14 amino acids long. Per germline, CDR1 MGHRA and CDR2 YSYEKL. V was trimmed by 1 base and J by 6 bases, leaving 12 bases between them. The DNA of the CDR3 is TGCGCCAGCAGCCAAGCCCGGGGGACCCCTGAAGCTTTCTTT. Translating it yields CASSQARGTPEAFF.

The V call is TRBV9, the J call TRBJ1-1, with D tentatively TRBD1 (5 bases). This CDR3 spans 15 amino acids. V lost 5 bases and J lost 6, with 20 bases in between. Germline V gene sequence: CDR1 SGDLS, CDR2 YYNGEE. The CDR3 region is CASRAGSGNVAEAFF. CDR3 DNA: TGTGCCAGCAGGGCGGGGTCAGGGAACGTCGCTGAAGCTTTCTTT.

V is TRBV28 and J is TRBJ2-7; tentative D call: TRBD2 (7 bases). V lost 6 bases to trimming and J lost 1 base, with 19 bases between them. Germline V gene sequence: CDR1 MDHEN, CDR2 SYDVKM. The CDR3 extends over 16 amino acids. The CDR3 DNA sequence: TGTGCCAGCAGCACTACAGGGAAGGGGGGGTCCTACGAGCAGTACTTC. Amino acids: CASSTTGKGGSYEQYF.

The chain employs TRBV18 and TRBJ2-7; 8 bases are shared with TRBD1. The germline CDR1 and CDR2 sequences are KGHSH and LQKENI. V shed 5 bases, J shed 3 bases, and the junction held 9 bases outside the gene matches. The CDR3 has 15 residues. CDR3 nucleotides: TGTGCCAGCTCAAGATCGACAGGGGAGGTCTACGAGCAGTACTTC. Protein: CASSRSTGEVYEQYF.

The CDR3 here is CASSLASGGVTDTQYF. CDR3 nucleotide sequence: TGTGCCAGCAGCTTAGCCAGCGGGGGGGTCACAGATACGCAGTATTTT. The V and J genes are TRBV7-2 and TRBJ2-3; the match to TRBD2 covers 10 bases. Germline values: CDR1 SGHTA, CDR2 FQGNSA. V lost 0 bases and J lost 2; bases outside the gene matches: 2. CDR3 size: 16 residues.

The chain links TRBV28 to TRBJ1-1; 7 bases fit TRBD1. Germline CDR1 reads MDHEN; CDR2 reads SYDVKM. The CDR3 length is 14 residues. V lost 5 bases, J lost 2 bases, and 5 bases stayed unmatched. CDR3: CASSRQGFNTEAFF. The CDR3, as DNA: TGTGCCAGCAGTCGACAGGGTTTTAACACTGAAGCTTTCTTT.

The V and J genes are TRBV5-1 and TRBJ1-1; 7 bases agree with TRBD1. Germline V gene data show CDR1 as SGHRS and CDR2 as YFSETQ. V was pared by 0 bases and J by 1 base, with 6 bases of the junction left unmatched. The length of the CDR3 is 16 residues. The CDR3 loop is CASSLVQGSWNTEAFF. The CDR3 nucleotides are TGCGCCAGCAGCTTGGTACAGGGGAGTTGGAACACTGAAGCTTTCTTT.

The CDR3 nucleotides are TGTGCCGCCGCTAGCGGGCCCACAGATACGCAGTATTTT. This translates into CAAASGPTDTQYF. This rearrangement joins TRBV19 to TRBJ2-3; TRBD2 matches at 8 bases. CDR1 and CDR2 (germline): LNHDA, SQIVND (reference sequence). V shed 11 bases, J shed 2 bases, and the junction held 6 bases outside the gene matches. The CDR3 covers 13 residues.

The chain is built from TRBV18 and TRBJ1-1; no clear D. The CDR3 is 13 amino acids. Germline loops: CDR1 KGHSH, CDR2 LQKENI. V dropped 1 base and J dropped 3 bases, with 6 bases sitting between them. Here the CDR3 reads CASSPRGYTEAFF. CDR3 bases: TGTGCCAGCTCACCACGAGGGTACACTGAAGCTTTCTTT.

This clone occurred once. The chain is built from TRBV2 and TRBJ1-1, with D possibly matching TRBD1 (5 bases). This CDR3 region has 15 residues. Trimming removed 4 bases from V and 5 bases from J, with 17 bases in between. Per germline, CDR1 SNHLY and CDR2 FYNNEI. CDR3 in amino acids: CASSGQGPGVTEAFF. CDR3 bases: TGTGCCAGCAGTGGTCAGGGCCCCGGCGTGACTGAAGCTTTCTTT.

This chain uses TRBV18 with TRBJ1-4; 8 nucleotides agree with TRBD1. This CDR3 has 17 amino acids. J lost 12 bases, V lost 3 bases, and 18 bases had no gene match. Per the germline V gene, CDR1 is KGHSH and CDR2 is LQKENI. The CDR3 nucleotides are TGTGCCAGCTCACCCGAAGGAACCGGGACAGGCCCCGGGCAACTGTTTTTT. Translated: CASSPEGTGTGPGQLFF.

The rearrangement uses TRBV19 and TRBJ2-1, with TRBD1 matching 7 bases. J gave up 4 bases and V 6 bases, and 6 bases lay outside the gene matches. The germline CDR1 and CDR2 sequences are LNHDA and SQIVND (reference sequence). The CDR3 has 14 amino acids. CDR3 region: CASRDEGAYNEQFF. The CDR3 DNA sequence: TGTGCCAGTAGGGATGAGGGGGCTTACAATGAGCAGTTCTTC.

The chain joins TRBV7-9 to TRBJ1-2, with 7 bases that match TRBD1. Trimming at V came to 1 base and at J to 8 bases, leaving 22 bases not matched to a gene. The CDR3 sequence is 19 residues long. The germline gives CDR1 SEHNR, CDR2 FQNEAQ (reference sequence). As DNA, the CDR3 is TGTGCCAGCAGCTTAGGAGAATGGACAGGCCCGCGGCGATTTTTAGGCTACACCTTC. This encodes CASSLGEWTGPRRFLGYTF.

This clone was counted only a few times. One base away lies a much larger clone, so this may be a sequencing read error. The rearrangement links TRBV5-5 to TRBJ1-5, with D maybe TRBD1 (5 bases). V was clipped by 2 bases and J by 3 bases, with 9 bases between them. This CDR3 region has 14 residues. From germline, CDR1 is SGHKS and CDR2 YYEKEE (reference sequence). The CDR3 DNA follows: TGTGCCAGCAGCTTATCGACAGACAATCAGCCCCAGCATTTT. This encodes CASSLSTDNQPQHF.